The 8 T cell receptor beta chains below were found in one sample sequenced in a study of regulatory T cells in long-lasting Graves disease. Time point given: newly diagnosed GD, antithyroid drugs for less than 3 months. The TCR library was prepared using RNA isolated from PBMCs. Investigators prepared the TCR beta libraries by applying iRepertoire HTBI primers and Arm-PCR of CDR3 regions. TCRdb reanalysed the multiplex PCR reads using MiXCR and keeps one entry per CDR3 protein. This sample has 250,000 to 300,000 distinct CDR3 sequences, with under 20% found just once. Separately, the same data were catalogued under a study of T cells in Graves' hyperthyroidism and ophthalmopathy.

The input for sequencing was peripheral blood mononuclear cells (PBMCs), taken at new diagnosis, from a patient treated with antithyroid drugs. Receptors were obtained from a young woman with Graves disease.

A word on this clonotype: This sequence may be a read error, since a much larger clone differs from it by one base. This chain uses TRBV6-2 or TRBV6-3 with TRBJ2-5, with 10 bases aligning to TRBD2. The V gene's germline CDR1 is MNHEY and CDR2 SVGEGT. CDR3 length equals 16 residues. Unmatched junction bases numbered 10, after V lost 5 bases and J lost 4 bases. The CDR3 loop reads CASSHIAASGGETQYF. The CDR3 nucleotides read TGTGCCAGCAGTCACATCGCGGCTAGCGGGGGAGAGACCCAGTACTTC.

The CDR3 region is CATGNRAGEGYEQYF. The CDR3 bases are TGTGCCACCGGGAACAGGGCCGGGGAGGGGTACGAGCAGTACTTC. This chain links TRBV10-3 with TRBJ2-7, with D possibly matching TRBD2 (7 bases). Germline lookup yields CDR1 ENHRY and CDR2 SYGVKD. Trimming took off 10 bases at V and 4 bases at J, with 23 bases between the two ends. The CDR3 extends over 15 amino acids.

This clonotype was detected many times. Here the CDR3 reads CASSPGEGWEQYF. The CDR3 DNA sequence: TGTGCCAGCTCACCAGGAGAGGGGTGGGAGCAGTACTTC. The genes are TRBV18 and TRBJ2-7; perhaps D is TRBD1 or TRBD2 (5 bases each). Trimming removed 2 bases from V and 7 bases from J, with 12 bases in between. CDR3 length: 13 residues. Germline V gene lookup returns CDR1 KGHSH and CDR2 LQKENI.

This clonotype was seen many times. The chain recombines TRBV6-2 or TRBV6-3 with TRBJ2-3, with D perhaps given as TRBD1 or TRBD2 (5 bases each). V gave up 4 bases and J gave up 1 base, with 9 bases separating them. Germline CDR1 is MNHEY and CDR2 is SVGEGT. The CDR3 length is 14 residues. The CDR3: CASSWDRGTDTQYF. The DNA of the CDR3 is TGTGCCAGCAGTTGGGACCGCGGCACAGATACGCAGTATTTT.

The chain links TRBV20-1 to TRBJ2-1; a possible D gene is TRBD1 (7 bases). V was clipped by 5 bases and J by 8 bases, with 19 bases between them. Germline lookup yields CDR1 DFQATT and CDR2 SNEGSKA (reference sequence). The CDR3 is made up of 14 amino acids. The chain's CDR3 is CSALRGQGLYEQFF. CDR3 in DNA: TGCAGTGCTCTGAGGGGGCAGGGACTCTATGAGCAGTTCTTC.

This clonotype was observed at least ten times. The chain carries TRBV28 and TRBJ1-5, with D unclear. There are 12 residues in the CDR3. Trimming shortened V by 6 bases and J by 3 bases, and 6 bases separated the two germline ends. In germline, CDR1 is MDHEN, CDR2 SYDVKM. In DNA, the CDR3 is TGTGCCAGCAGAGCTAACAATCAGCCCCAGCATTTT. As protein: CASRANNQPQHF.

This clonotype was seen only a few times. The V call is TRBV5-1, the J call TRBJ2-3, with a weak D call TRBD2 (6 bases). Per the germline V gene, CDR1 is SGHRS and CDR2 is YFSETQ. V was trimmed by 9 bases and J by 0 bases, leaving 14 bases between them. The CDR3 length is 14 residues. The CDR3 DNA follows: TGCGCCACACCGGGGGACGTTAGCACAGATACGCAGTATTTT. Translating gives CATPGDVSTDTQYF. Using reference TRBV5-1 and TRBJ2-3 for the parts outside the CDR3, the full variable domain is KAGVTQTPRYLIKTRGQQVTLSCSPISGHRSVSWYQQTPGQGLQFLFEYFSETQRNKGNFPGRFSGRQFSNSRSEMNVSTLELGDSALYLCATPGDVSTDTQYFGPGTRLTVL.

With respect to this clonotype: At one of its ends the junction is not consistent with the germline gene, which may arise from a read error. J is TRBJ1-2 and V is TRBV6-1; D may be TRBD1 (6 bases). Germline CDR1 reads MNHNS; CDR2 reads SASEGT. The CDR3 is 13 amino acids. The CDR3 sequence: CASSEPGAYGCTF. In DNA, the CDR3 is TGTGCCAGCAGCGAACCAGGGGCCTATGGCTGCACCTTC.